This T cell receptor beta chain emerged from a study of blood T cell repertoires in COVID-19. Study-wide background: Samples taken during acute and convalescent COVID-19 were collected in the United States, Italy and Spain. T cells, B-cell-depleted T cells, or PBMCs supplied cDNA or gDNA.

How the authors handled the data: It was from reference gene primer amplification that nucleated cell counts were estimated. Profiling relied on immunoSEQ multiplex PCR, and the TCRdb table lists in-frame clones only, not all of them. D and trimming come from the DNA, and the V and J calls and clone size come from that table. The data hold 200,000 to 250,000 clones, with 80% to 85% observed a single time. V was cut by 1 base and J by 6 bases, with 19 bases left in between. From germline, CDR1 is LNHDA and CDR2 SQIVND (reference sequence). This CDR3 region has 16 residues. The chain links TRBV19 to TRBJ2-7; a weak D match, TRBD1 (5 bases). This TCR was recovered from a woman under 30 with acute or convalescent COVID-19. The material sequenced was peripheral blood. Here the CDR3 DNA reads TGTGCCAGTAGTATAGGGAATGGGGCCCTTGAGAGCGAGCAGTACTTC. The encoded protein is CASSIGNGALESEQYF.